A selection of T cell receptor beta chains follows, all from one sample in a study of blood T cell repertoires in COVID-19. Produced via immunoSEQ multiplex PCR; TCRdb's table is partial and in-frame only. The sample lists 380,000 or so clones; about 89% were seen once. The sample consisted of PBMCs or T cells enriched from blood (not recorded which). These receptors originate from a man aged 25-45 years who had recovered from COVID-19. CDR3s include the opening cysteine and the closing phenylalanine or tryptophan. D genes are given only for firm matches. Only some rows state a clone size, as once, few, many or a class for expanded clones.

CDR3nt	CDR3aa	abundance	v_gene	d_gene	j_gene
TGTGCCAGCAGTGGGGGGACAGTTAACTATGGCTACACCTTC	CASSGGTVNYGYTF	-	TRBV25-1	TRBD1	TRBJ1-2
TGTGCTAGTGGTTCAAGAAGCACCTACACCGGGGAGCTGTTTTTT	CASGSRSTYTGELFF	-	TRBV12-5	-	TRBJ2-2
TGTGCCAGCAGTTTATCTTGGACAGTAATTGGGGCCAACGTCCTGACTTTC	CASSLSWTVIGANVLTF	-	TRBV28	-	TRBJ2-6
TGTGCCACCAGCAGAGATCTTCGAGAAGGCTACACCTTC	CATSRDLREGYTF	-	TRBV15	-	TRBJ1-2
TGTGCCAGTTCCCTTAGCGGGGGGAAGGCAGATACGCAGTATTTT	CASSLSGGKADTQYF	-	TRBV2	TRBD2	TRBJ2-3
TGTGCCAGCAGCTTACAGGGCGGGGGTAATTCACCCCTCCACTTT	CASSLQGGGNSPLHF	few	TRBV7-9	-	TRBJ1-6
TGTGCCAGCAGCCAAGAGGATGGGACATCCTACGAGCAGTACTTC	CASSQEDGTSYEQYF	-	TRBV4-2	-	TRBJ2-7
TGTGCCAGCAGTTACGACACACGGGGTAGCATCCCTGAGCAGTTCTTC	CASSYDTRGSIPEQFF	few	TRBV6-2/TRBV6-3	-	TRBJ2-1
TGTGCCAGCAGCCAAGAGGCCAGGGGGCTTTCACCCCTCCACTTT	CASSQEARGLSPLHF	-	TRBV4-2	TRBD1	TRBJ1-6
TGTGCCACCAGCAGAGGACAGGGAAATTCACCCCTCCACTTT	CATSRGQGNSPLHF	-	TRBV15	TRBD1	TRBJ1-6
TGTGCCATACGACAGGGGGCGAGTGAAAAACTGTTTTTT	CAIRQGASEKLFF	-	TRBV10-3	TRBD1	TRBJ1-4
TGTGCCAGCAGCGTAAATGGACAGGGAGCGCCTGGGGGGACCCAGTACTTC	CASSVNGQGAPGGTQYF	-	TRBV9	TRBD1	TRBJ2-5
TGTGCCAGCAGCTATAACTCCGGAAAGAGGGAGACCCAGTACTTC	CASSYNSGKRETQYF	-	TRBV7-2	-	TRBJ2-5
TGTGCCAGCACCTCACGGGGGGGCCTGACCAAAAACATTCAGTACTTC	CASTSRGGLTKNIQYF	few	TRBV7-2	TRBD2	TRBJ2-4
TGTGCCAGCTCCCCCCAGAGCGGGTACGAGCAGTACTTC	CASSPQSGYEQYF	once	TRBV5-5	-	TRBJ2-7
TGTGCCTGGAGACGGACAGGCAAGGTTAACTCTGGAAACACCATATATTTT	CAWRRTGKVNSGNTIYF	-	TRBV30	TRBD1	TRBJ1-3
TGTGCCAGCAGCTTACGAGGGTCTGAAGCTTTCTTT	CASSLRGSEAFF	-	TRBV7-9	-	TRBJ1-1
TGTGCCAGCCGGGACAGGGATTCGTCACCCCTCCACTTT	CASRDRDSSPLHF	-	TRBV12-3/TRBV12-4	TRBD1	TRBJ1-6
TGTGCCAGCAGCATAACTTCAGGCATGAACACTGAAGCTTTCTTT	CASSITSGMNTEAFF	-	TRBV7-6	-	TRBJ1-1
TGTGCCAGCAGCGTAGGACAGGGAGGCTACACCTTC	CASSVGQGGYTF	-	TRBV9	TRBD1	TRBJ1-2
TGTGCCAGCAGTTATGGGGGACAGCAAACGAATGAGCAGTTCTTC	CASSYGGQQTNEQFF	-	TRBV6-2/TRBV6-3	TRBD1	TRBJ2-1
TGTGCCAGCAGCCGCCAACAGGGCACTGAAGCTTTCTTT	CASSRQQGTEAFF	-	TRBV3-1/TRBV3-2	-	TRBJ1-1
TGTGCCAGTAGTCTGGACTGGGGGGACACTGAAGCTTTCTTT	CASSLDWGDTEAFF	-	TRBV19	-	TRBJ1-1
TGTGCCAGCAGCCGGGGGTTGAGCAATCAGCCCCAGCATTTT	CASSRGLSNQPQHF	-	TRBV9	-	TRBJ1-5
TGTGCCAGCAGTTCCAGGACAGGGGGGAACGAGCAGTACTTC	CASSSRTGGNEQYF	-	TRBV2	TRBD1	TRBJ2-7
TGTGCCACGACGGGACAGGCCCGTGGCTACACCTTC	CATTGQARGYTF	-	TRBV5-4	TRBD1	TRBJ1-2
TGTGCCAGCAGCGTAGCGGCTGGGGCCTCTGGAAACACCATATATTTT	CASSVAAGASGNTIYF	-	TRBV9	-	TRBJ1-3
TGCGCCAGCAGCCTCAGTGAGACCCAGTACTTC	CASSLSETQYF	-	TRBV5-1	-	TRBJ2-5
TGTGCCAGCAGCTTAGGCAGGTACTACGAGCAGTACTTC	CASSLGRYYEQYF	-	TRBV7-9	-	TRBJ2-7
TGTGCCAGCAGCACCGAACTGAACACCGGGGAGCTGTTTTTT	CASSTELNTGELFF	-	TRBV5-4	-	TRBJ2-2
TGTGCCAGCAGTCGTCCGGGACTTAGCTATGGCTACACCTTC	CASSRPGLSYGYTF	-	TRBV5-5	-	TRBJ1-2
TGTGCCAGCAGCAATGACAGGGGGCTCGGAAACACCATATATTTT	CASSNDRGLGNTIYF	-	TRBV5-4	TRBD1	TRBJ1-3
TGTGCCAGCAGCTTAGGGCAGGTCTACGAGCAGTACTTC	CASSLGQVYEQYF	-	TRBV7-2	-	TRBJ2-7
TGTGCCTGGAGTCTTGGGGACAGCTATGGCTACACCTTC	CAWSLGDSYGYTF	-	TRBV30	TRBD1	TRBJ1-2
TGTGCCAGCAGCGTAGCAGGGGCACCCTACAATGAGCAGTTCTTC	CASSVAGAPYNEQFF	once	TRBV9	-	TRBJ2-1
TGTGCCAGCTCACCCGAAAGAGCTGAAGCTTTCTTT	CASSPERAEAFF	-	TRBV18	-	TRBJ1-1
TGTGCCAGCAGCAAACCTGGGGCTGTCAGCTCCTACGAGCAGTACTTC	CASSKPGAVSSYEQYF	-	TRBV28	-	TRBJ2-7
TGTGCCAGCAGCGACAGTTCCCTTAGCACAGATACGCAGTATTTT	CASSDSSLSTDTQYF	once	TRBV7-2	-	TRBJ2-3
TGTGCCAGCAGCACTAGGCAGGGGTACCAAGAGACCCAGTACTTC	CASSTRQGYQETQYF	-	TRBV7-2	-	TRBJ2-5
TGTGCCAGCAGCTTTTATCCTAGCGGGGCGACCAATGAGCAGTTCTTC	CASSFYPSGATNEQFF	-	TRBV7-2	TRBD2	TRBJ2-1
TGTGCCAGCAGCTCCGGACAGTATAATTCACCCCTCCACTTT	CASSSGQYNSPLHF	-	TRBV7-8	-	TRBJ1-6
TGTGCCAGCAGTCTCCAGGGGCGTAGCAATCAGCCCCAGCATTTT	CASSLQGRSNQPQHF	few	TRBV27	-	TRBJ1-5
TGTGCCAGCACGGGAGACACCGGGGAGCTGTTTTTT	CASTGDTGELFF	-	TRBV6-5	-	TRBJ2-2
TGCGCCCCCAACGACGGGGGGATCTCTGGGGCCAACGTCCTGACTTTC	CAPNDGGISGANVLTF	once	TRBV5-1	TRBD2	TRBJ2-6
TGTGCCAGCAGTGAAGCGGGGGGGTTCCGAGAGGCTTTCTTT	CASSEAGGFREAFF	-	TRBV6-1	-	TRBJ1-1
TGTGCCAGCAGCTTAGGGACAGGGGGCCGCGAGCAGTACTTC	CASSLGTGGREQYF	-	TRBV7-7	TRBD1	TRBJ2-7
TGTGCCAGCAGCTTAGGGACAATATATGAAAAACTGTTTTTT	CASSLGTIYEKLFF	once	TRBV11-2	-	TRBJ1-4
TGTGCCAGTAGCCGACCGGGACAGCTAAACACAGATACGCAGTATTTT	CASSRPGQLNTDTQYF	-	TRBV19	TRBD1	TRBJ2-3
TGTGCCAGCAGCTTAGCAGGGGACAAAGCAATTTTTAACTATGGCTACACCTTC	CASSLAGDKAIFNYGYTF	-	TRBV7-9	-	TRBJ1-2
TGCGCCAGCAGTCGACTAGCGGGGGGCCCTTACACCGGGGAGCTGTTTTTT	CASSRLAGGPYTGELFF	-	TRBV4-3	TRBD2	TRBJ2-2
TGTGCCAGCCGCGGGGGGGCTTGGGATGAGCAGTTCTTC	CASRGGAWDEQFF	-	TRBV6-6	TRBD2	TRBJ2-1
TGTGCTAGTGGTTTGGGGGTAGGATCAGGTAATGAAAAACTGTTTTTT	CASGLGVGSGNEKLFF	-	TRBV12-5	-	TRBJ1-4
TGTGCCAGCAGCTTCTCTAGCGGGGGGGTGAATGAGCAGTTCTTC	CASSFSSGGVNEQFF	-	TRBV11-2	TRBD2	TRBJ2-1
TGTGCCAGCGCGGCGCAGGGTCCCAATCAGCCCCAGCATTTT	CASAAQGPNQPQHF	-	TRBV18	-	TRBJ1-5
TGTGCCAGCAACTCGGACAGGGGCTACGAGCAGTACTTC	CASNSDRGYEQYF	-	TRBV2	TRBD1	TRBJ2-7
TGTGCCATCAGGGGGACAGTCGAGAACACTGAAGCTTTCTTT	CAIRGTVENTEAFF	-	TRBV10-3	TRBD1	TRBJ1-1